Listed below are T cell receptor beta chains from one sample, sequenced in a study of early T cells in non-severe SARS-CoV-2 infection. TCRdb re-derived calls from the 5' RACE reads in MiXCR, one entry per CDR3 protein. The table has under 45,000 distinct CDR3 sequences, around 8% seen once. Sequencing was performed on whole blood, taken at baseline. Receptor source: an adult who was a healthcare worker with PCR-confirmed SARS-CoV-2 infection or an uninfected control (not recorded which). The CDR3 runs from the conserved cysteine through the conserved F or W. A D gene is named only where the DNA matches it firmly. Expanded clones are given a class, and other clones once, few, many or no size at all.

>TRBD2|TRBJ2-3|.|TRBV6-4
CASRTTSGETDTQYF
TGTGCCAGCAGAACGACTAGCGGGGAAACAGATACGCAGTATTTT
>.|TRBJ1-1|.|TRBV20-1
CSAPRVGNTEAFF
TGCAGTGCTCCCAGGGTGGGGAACACTGAAGCTTTCTTT
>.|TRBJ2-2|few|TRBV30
CAWSFGGSGELFF
TGTGCCTGGAGTTTCGGGGGCTCCGGGGAGCTGTTTTTT
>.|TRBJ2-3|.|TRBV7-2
CASSLDAQPKYF
TGTGCCAGCAGCTTAGATGCTCAGCCAAAGTATTTT
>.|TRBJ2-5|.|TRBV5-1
CASSREGETQYF
TGCGCCAGCAGCCGTGAAGGGGAGACCCAGTACTTC
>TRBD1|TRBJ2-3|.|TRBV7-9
CASRQTGGSTDTQYF
TGTGCCAGCAGACAAACAGGGGGATCAACAGATACGCAGTATTTT
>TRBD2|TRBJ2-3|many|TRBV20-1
CSATPPPRLAGFDTQYF
TGCAGTGCTACGCCCCCACCCCGCCTAGCGGGGTTTGATACGCAGTATTTT
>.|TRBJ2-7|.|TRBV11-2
CASLLTGYEQYF
TGTGCCAGCCTCCTCACAGGCTACGAGCAGTACTTC
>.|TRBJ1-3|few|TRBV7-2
CASSARYSGNTIYF
TGTGCCAGCAGCGCCCGATACTCTGGAAACACCATATATTTT
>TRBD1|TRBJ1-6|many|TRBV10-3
CAISEMRDSNSPLHF
TGTGCCATCAGTGAGATGAGGGACAGTAATTCACCCCTCCACTTT
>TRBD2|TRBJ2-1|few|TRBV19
CASSRAGTSGGPSYNEQFF
TGTGCCAGTAGTAGAGCCGGGACTAGCGGGGGCCCCTCCTACAATGAGCAGTTCTTC
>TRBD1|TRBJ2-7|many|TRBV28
CASSFGTDSYEQYF
TGTGCCAGCAGTTTCGGGACAGACTCCTACGAGCAGTACTTC
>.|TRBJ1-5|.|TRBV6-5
CASSYDRPTYSNQPQHF
TGTGCCAGCAGTTACGACAGGCCGACCTATAGCAATCAGCCCCAGCATTTT